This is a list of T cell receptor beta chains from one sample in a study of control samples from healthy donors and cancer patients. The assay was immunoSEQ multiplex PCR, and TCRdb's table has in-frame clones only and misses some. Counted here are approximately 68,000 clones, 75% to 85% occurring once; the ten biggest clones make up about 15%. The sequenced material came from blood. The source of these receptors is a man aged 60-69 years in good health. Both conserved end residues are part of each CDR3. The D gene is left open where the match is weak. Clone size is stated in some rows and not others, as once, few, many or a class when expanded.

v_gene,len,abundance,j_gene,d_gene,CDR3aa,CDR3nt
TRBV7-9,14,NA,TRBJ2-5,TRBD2,CASSSLAGLETQYF,TGTGCCAGCAGCTCCCTAGCGGGATTAGAGACCCAGTACTTC
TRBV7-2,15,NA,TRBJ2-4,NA,CASSLAVVAKNIQYF,TGTGCCAGCAGCTTAGCTGTGGTAGCCAAAAACATTCAGTACTTC
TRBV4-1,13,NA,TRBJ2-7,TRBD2,CASSQGDRTSQYF,TGCGCCAGCAGCCAGGGGGACCGGACTAGTCAGTACTTC
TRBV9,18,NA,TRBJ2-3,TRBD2,CASSDPGLAGERTDTQYF,TGTGCCAGCAGCGATCCGGGACTAGCGGGAGAGAGGACAGATACGCAGTATTTT
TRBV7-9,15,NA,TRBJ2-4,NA,CASSSGGTPKNIQYF,TGTGCCAGCAGCTCAGGAGGGACTCCCAAAAACATTCAGTACTTC
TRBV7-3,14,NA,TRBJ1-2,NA,CASSQGPGNYGYTF,TGTGCCAGCAGCCAGGGTCCAGGGAACTATGGCTACACCTTC
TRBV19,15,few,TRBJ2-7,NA,CASSMLPESSYEQYF,TGTGCCAGTAGTATGCTACCCGAGAGCTCCTACGAGCAGTACTTC
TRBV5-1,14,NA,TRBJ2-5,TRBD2,CASSTSRGGGTQYF,TGCGCCAGCAGCACCTCTCGCGGGGGGGGGACCCAGTACTTC
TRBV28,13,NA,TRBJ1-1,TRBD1,CASTHRGLTEAFF,TGTGCCAGCACCCACAGGGGGCTTACTGAAGCTTTCTTT
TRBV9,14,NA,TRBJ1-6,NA,CASSVGGDNSPLHF,TGTGCCAGCAGCGTAGGGGGGGATAATTCACCCCTCCACTTT
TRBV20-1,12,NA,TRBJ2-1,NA,CSASRPANEQFF,TGCAGTGCTAGTCGACCCGCTAATGAGCAGTTCTTC
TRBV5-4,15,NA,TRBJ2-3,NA,CASSLDQGYTDTQYF,TGTGCCAGCAGCTTGGATCAGGGATACACAGATACGCAGTATTTT
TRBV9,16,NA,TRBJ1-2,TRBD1,CASSVRSQGGFYGYTF,TGTGCCAGCAGCGTGAGGTCTCAGGGGGGATTCTATGGCTACACCTTC
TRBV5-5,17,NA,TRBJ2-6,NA,CASSPGHGNSGANVLTF,TGTGCCAGCAGCCCGGGACACGGAAACTCTGGGGCCAACGTCCTGACTTTC
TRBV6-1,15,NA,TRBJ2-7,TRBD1,CASSEAGQGAREQYF,TGTGCCAGCAGTGAAGCCGGACAGGGGGCGCGGGAGCAGTACTTC
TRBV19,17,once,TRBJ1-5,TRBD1,CASSTLTGQGIYQPQHF,TGTGCCAGTAGTACCCTCACGGGACAGGGTATTTATCAGCCCCAGCATTTT
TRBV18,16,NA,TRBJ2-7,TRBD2,CASSPQEASGTYEQYF,TGTGCCAGCTCACCACAAGAGGCTAGCGGTACCTACGAGCAGTACTTC
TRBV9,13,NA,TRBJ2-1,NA,CASSALPGNEQFF,TGTGCCAGCAGCGCCCTTCCGGGGAATGAGCAGTTCTTC
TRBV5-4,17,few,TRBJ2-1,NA,CASSQWTLKSSYNEQFF,TGTGCCAGCAGCCAATGGACCCTGAAAAGCTCCTACAATGAGCAGTTCTTC
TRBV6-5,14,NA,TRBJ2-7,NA,CASRRTTSPYEQYF,TGTGCCAGCAGGAGGACTACCTCCCCCTACGAGCAGTACTTC
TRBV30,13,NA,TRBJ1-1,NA,CAWTAQMNTEAFF,TGTGCCTGGACGGCACAGATGAACACTGAAGCTTTCTTT
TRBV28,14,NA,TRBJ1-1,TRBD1,CASSKGQLVTEAFF,TGTGCCAGCAGCAAGGGACAGCTAGTAACTGAAGCTTTCTTT
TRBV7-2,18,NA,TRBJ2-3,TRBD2,CASSLALLAGGGTDTQYF,TGTGCCAGCAGCTTAGCCCTACTAGCGGGAGGGGGCACAGATACGCAGTATTTT
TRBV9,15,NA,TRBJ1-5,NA,CASSPTWGNNQPQHF,TGTGCCAGCAGCCCGACCTGGGGGAACAATCAGCCCCAGCATTTT
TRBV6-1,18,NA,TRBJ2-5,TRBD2,CASSEGWASGSSQETQYF,TGTGCCAGCAGTGAGGGATGGGCTAGCGGGAGTAGTCAAGAGACCCAGTACTTC
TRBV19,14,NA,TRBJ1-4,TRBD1,CASRRTGEEEKLFF,TGTGCCAGTAGGAGGACAGGCGAAGAGGAAAAACTGTTTTTT
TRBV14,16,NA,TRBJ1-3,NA,CASSPRRTASGNTIYF,TGTGCCAGCAGCCCCCGTAGGACAGCCTCTGGAAACACCATATATTTT
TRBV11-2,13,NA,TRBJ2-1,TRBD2,CASSWTSVTEQFF,TGTGCCAGCAGCTGGACTAGCGTCACTGAGCAGTTCTTC
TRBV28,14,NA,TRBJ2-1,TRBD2,CASGRLAGYNEQFF,TGTGCCAGCGGACGACTAGCGGGATACAATGAGCAGTTCTTC
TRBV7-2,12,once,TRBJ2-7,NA,CASRAASYEQYF,TGTGCCAGCAGGGCGGCCTCCTACGAGCAGTACTTC
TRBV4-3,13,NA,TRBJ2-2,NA,CASSQEAEGELFF,TGCGCCAGCAGCCAAGAAGCGGAAGGGGAGCTGTTTTTT
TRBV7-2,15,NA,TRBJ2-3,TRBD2,CASQTSGGPTDTQYF,TGTGCCAGTCAAACTAGCGGGGGCCCCACAGATACGCAGTATTTT
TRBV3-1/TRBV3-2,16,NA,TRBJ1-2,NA,CASSRGGASNAYGYTF,TGTGCCAGCAGCCGTGGGGGCGCGAGTAATGCCTATGGCTACACCTTC
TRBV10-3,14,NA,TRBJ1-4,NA,CAISSRGSNEKLFF,TGTGCCATCAGCAGCAGGGGTTCTAATGAAAAACTGTTTTTT
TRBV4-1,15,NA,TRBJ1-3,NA,CASSQSGDSGNTIYF,TGCGCCAGCAGCCAATCCGGGGACTCTGGAAACACCATATATTTT
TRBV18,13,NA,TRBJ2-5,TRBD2,CASSPGLRETQYF,TGTGCCAGCTCACCGGGACTAAGAGAGACCCAGTACTTC
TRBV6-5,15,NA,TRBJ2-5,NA,CATRAAPGSWETQYF,TGTGCCACCCGGGCGGCACCAGGGTCCTGGGAGACCCAGTACTTC
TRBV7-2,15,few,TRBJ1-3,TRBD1,CASSLVLQGAGTIYF,TGTGCCAGCAGCTTAGTCCTCCAGGGGGCAGGCACCATATATTTT
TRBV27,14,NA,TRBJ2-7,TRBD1,CASSPQGQPYEQYF,TGTGCCAGCAGCCCACAGGGGCAACCCTACGAGCAGTACTTC
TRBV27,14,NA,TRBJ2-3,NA,CASSYVGATDTQYF,TGTGCCAGCAGTTACGTTGGGGCAACAGATACGCAGTATTTT
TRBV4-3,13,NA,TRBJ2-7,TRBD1,CASSQHRGYEQYF,TGCGCCAGCAGCCAGCACAGGGGCTACGAGCAGTACTTC
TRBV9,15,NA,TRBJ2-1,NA,CASSLETGTYNEQFF,TGTGCCAGCAGCTTAGAGACGGGGACTTACAATGAGCAGTTCTTC
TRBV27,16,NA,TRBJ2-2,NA,CASSLNLALNTGELFF,TGTGCCAGCAGTTTAAATCTAGCTTTGAACACCGGGGAGCTGTTTTTT
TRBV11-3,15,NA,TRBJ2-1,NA,CASSLDGNRVTEQFF,TGTGCCAGCAGCTTAGACGGGAACAGGGTCACTGAGCAGTTCTTC
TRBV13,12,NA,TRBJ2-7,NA,CASNCLSYEQYF,TGTGCCAGCAATTGCCTCTCCTACGAGCAGTACTTC
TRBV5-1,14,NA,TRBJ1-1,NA,CASSLDDGGGEAFF,TGCGCCAGCAGCTTGGATGACGGAGGAGGTGAAGCTTTCTTT
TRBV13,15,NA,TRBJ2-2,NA,CASSTDYPNTGELFF,TGTGCCAGCAGCACGGACTACCCGAACACCGGGGAGCTGTTTTTT
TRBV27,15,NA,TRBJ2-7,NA,CASSFSQSSSYEQYF,TGTGCCAGCAGTTTTTCACAGTCGAGCTCCTACGAGCAGTACTTC